The 8 T cell receptor beta chains below were found in one sample sequenced in a study of shared clonotypes between healthy human individuals. The table came from immunoSEQ multiplex PCR; TCRdb's copy has only in-frame clones and leaves some out. The sample consists of 520,000 or so clones, more than 65% of them appearing once. What was sequenced was PBMCs. The receptors come from a woman aged 35 to 49 in good health. Some clones in this sample may be carry-over from other donors' samples.

The V and J genes are TRBV5-1 and TRBJ1-4, with D unresolved. The CDR3 runs to 15 residues. In germline, CDR1 is SGHRS, CDR2 YFSETQ. Trimming removed 0 bases at V and 0 bases at J, with 6 bases between. The CDR3 DNA reads as TGCGCCAGCAGCTTGGCAACGGCAACTAATGAAAAACTGTTTTTT. Residues: CASSLATATNEKLFF.

The V call is TRBV4-2, the J call TRBJ1-5; 8 bases are shared with TRBD1. Germline trimming cut 1 base from V and 0 bases from J; bases unmatched to any gene: 2. The CDR3 length is 16 residues. CDR1 is LGHNA and CDR2 is YNFKEQ in the germline V gene. The CDR3 loop reads CASSQAGQGSNQPQHF. The CDR3 region has the DNA TGTGCCAGCAGCCAAGCTGGACAGGGTAGCAATCAGCCCCAGCATTTT.

The rearrangement joins TRBV6-1 to TRBJ1-5; D might be TRBD1 (5 bases). Germline V lookup: CDR1 MNHNS, CDR2 SASEGT. Trimming took off 7 bases at V and 3 bases at J, with 16 bases between the two ends. The CDR3 spans 15 residues. The CDR3 sequence: CASNRRAGPNQPQHF. CDR3 in DNA: TGTGCCAGCAACCGACGGGCAGGGCCCAATCAGCCCCAGCATTTT.

This clone has just a few counts. This rearrangement joins TRBV10-3 to TRBJ2-7, with 9 bases that match TRBD2. CDR3 length: 15 amino acids. V was clipped by 4 bases and J by 2 bases; unmatched bases: 6. CDR1 and CDR2 (germline): ENHRY, SYGVKD. This CDR3 reads CAISGDASGTYEQYF. The DNA of the CDR3 is TGTGCCATCAGTGGAGATGCTAGCGGGACCTACGAGCAGTACTTC.

This clone was detected a few times. The CDR3 nucleotides read TGTGCCAGCAGCTCGACTAGCGGCCCCTCCTGGGGTACGCAGTATTTT. This gives the protein CASSSTSGPSWGTQYF. This rearrangement joins TRBV7-9 to TRBJ2-3, with TRBD2 identical over 9 bases. There are 16 residues in the CDR3. Trimming took 4 bases from V and 8 from J; bases not matched to a gene: 13. The V gene's germline CDR1 is SEHNR and CDR2 FQNEAQ (reference sequence).

This chain uses TRBV6-1 with TRBJ2-5; 8 nucleotides align to TRBD2. Germline V lookup: CDR1 MNHNS, CDR2 SASEGT. After removal of 0 bases from V and 5 bases from J, the junction contained 11 bases not matched to a gene. This CDR3 is 17 amino acids long. CDR3 in amino acids: CASSEALGGGRRETQYF. As DNA, the CDR3 is TGTGCCAGCAGTGAAGCGCTTGGCGGCGGGAGGCGGGAGACCCAGTACTTC.

This CDR3 reads CATSRDLASGSAGELFF. CDR3 sequence (DNA): TGTGCCACCAGCAGAGATCTAGCTAGCGGGAGCGCCGGGGAGCTGTTTTTT. The rearrangement joins TRBV15 to TRBJ2-2, with 10 bases identical to TRBD2. This CDR3 comprises 17 residues. Germline V gives CDR1 LNHNV, CDR2 YYDKDF (reference sequence). The ends lost 0 bases at V and 6 bases at J; junction bases unmatched: 7.

The V and J genes are TRBV7-8 and TRBJ1-5, with D perhaps TRBD1 (6 bases). Trimming removed 5 bases at V and 1 base at J, with 18 bases between. The CDR3 consists of 17 residues. CDR1 and CDR2 (germline): SGHVS, FQNEAQ. The CDR3 reads CASSPTGFSRSNQPQHF. The CDR3 coding sequence is TGTGCCAGCAGCCCAACAGGGTTTAGTAGGAGCAATCAGCCCCAGCATTTT.